This T cell receptor (beta chain) was recovered during a study of a mutant IDH1 vaccine in newly diagnosed glioma. Profiling relied on immunoSEQ multiplex PCR, and the TCRdb table lists in-frame clones only, not all of them. This repertoire shows about 72,000 clones, over 75% found once; its top ten account for more than 10%. Concerning this clone: What it binds is not known.

Time point given: week 23, last vaccination. A 20-mer mutant IDH1 peptide at 300 ug was injected subcutaneously with topical imiquimod. Germline V lookup: CDR1 MNHNY, CDR2 SVGAGI (reference sequence). CDR3 length: 13 amino acids. Trimming pared 6 bases from V and 1 base from J, leaving 9 bases between. Sequenced here: PBMCs, sampled from a glioma patient whose treatment included an IDH1 peptide vaccine. The rearrangement joins TRBV6-6 to TRBJ1-1; tentative D call: TRBD1 (6 bases). The receptor's source is a man aged 18 to 29 with glioma. The CDR3 loop reads CASSEGQNTEAFF. CDR3 DNA: TGTGCCAGCAGCGAGGGACAGAACACTGAAGCTTTCTTT.